Shown below are 19 T cell receptor beta chains from a single sample sequenced in a study of T cells expressing NK-cell markers. TCRdb re-called the 5' RACE reads; every CDR3 protein appears as one record, without DNA. This sample's table has hundreds of thousands of distinct CDR3 sequences. Source material: blood T cells: a sorted CD56 or NKG2C T cell subset, CD4+ or CD8+ T cells, or bulk PBMC T cells (not recorded which). These TCRs come from a man aged 18 to 30 in good health.

V and J are TRBV9 and TRBJ1-1; TCRdb indicates TRBD1, and absent DNA this call remains unverified. This CDR3 spans 16 amino acids. CDR1 SGDLS and CDR2 YYNGEE come from the germline V gene. CDR3 residues: CASSLRTGGADTEAFF.

CDR3 amino acids: CASSLSGGSKKGTQYF. The rearrangement links TRBV28 to TRBJ2-5; lacking DNA, the TRBD1 call made by TCRdb goes unchecked. Germline V CDR1 and CDR2: MDHEN, SYDVKM. The CDR3 runs to 16 residues.

This sequence joins TRBV9 and TRBJ1-4; with no DNA, the TCRdb D assignment of TRBD1 cannot be verified. Looked up from germline, CDR1 is SGDLS and CDR2 is YYNGEE. The length of the CDR3 is 15 residues. CDR3 in amino acids: CASSENPGGNEKLFF. Full variable domain (remainder filled in from reference TRBV9 and TRBJ1-4): DSGVTQTPKHLITATGQRVTLRCSPRSGDLSVYWYQQSLDQGLQFLIQYYNGEERAKGNILERFSAQQFPDLHSELNLSSLELGDSALYFCASSENPGGNEKLFFGSGTQLSVL.

V gene TRBV29-1 combines with J gene TRBJ2-7; the D call from TCRdb, TRBD1, cannot be confirmed without DNA. Per the germline V gene, CDR1 is SQVTM and CDR2 is ANQGSEA. The CDR3 runs 12 residues. The chain's CDR3 is CSAEGQGAEQYF.

The rearrangement links TRBV27 to TRBJ1-6. CDR3 length: 12 residues. Germline values: CDR1 MNHEY, CDR2 SMNVEV (reference sequence). The CDR3 protein is CASALDVGPLHF.

The chain couples TRBV10-3 to TRBJ1-6. CDR1 and CDR2 from the germline V gene are ENHRY and SYGVKD. The CDR3 spans 15 residues. CDR3: CAISDLASYNSPLHF.

The J gene is TRBJ2-3, the V gene TRBV18; TCRdb proposes TRBD2, but this gene call is untestable without DNA. CDR1 and CDR2 (germline): KGHSH, LQKENI. The CDR3 contains 16 residues. CDR3 sequence: CASSPTSGRSTDTQYF.

The V call is TRBV5-4, the J call TRBJ2-2. Per germline, CDR1 SGHNT and CDR2 YYREEE (reference sequence). The CDR3 loop spans 14 amino acids. The CDR3 loop reads CASSLATNTGELFF.

This chain joins TRBV24-1 and TRBJ2-2; the D gene TCRdb calls, TRBD1, cannot be checked with no DNA. The germline CDR1 and CDR2 sequences are KGHDR and SFDVKD. This CDR3 is built from 16 residues. CDR3 residues: CATSATDRFNTGELFF.

The chain combines TRBV27 with TRBJ2-2. The CDR3 spans 14 residues. The germline CDR1 and CDR2 sequences are MNHEY and SMNVEV (reference sequence). The CDR3 sequence: CASSPRTNTGELFF.

The rearrangement uses TRBV5-6 and TRBJ2-3; TCRdb proposes TRBD2, but this gene call is untestable without DNA. Germline V gives CDR1 SGHDT, CDR2 YYEEEE. The CDR3 is 16 residues long. The CDR3 loop is CASSPFLRGGLDTQYF. Complete variable domain (other parts from reference TRBV5-6 and TRBJ2-3): DAGVTQSPTHLIKTRGQQVTLRCSPKSGHDTVSWYQQALGQGPQFIFQYYEEEERQRGNFPDRFSGHQFPNYSSELNVNALLLGDSALYLCASSPFLRGGLDTQYFGPGTRLTVL.

The rearrangement links TRBV15 to TRBJ2-1; TCRdb picks TRBD2, but there is no DNA to check that call. CDR3 length equals 13 residues. In germline, CDR1 is LNHNV, CDR2 YYDKDF (reference sequence). The CDR3 is CATSSYGTQEQFF. Looking up the rest from reference TRBV15 and TRBJ2-1 gives the full variable domain: DAMVIQNPRYQVTQFGKPVTLSCSQTLNHNVMYWYQQKSSQAPKLLFHYYDKDFNNEADTPDNFQSRRPNTSFCFLDIRSPGLGDTAMYLCATSSYGTQEQFFGPGTRLTVL.

The J gene is TRBJ2-1, the V gene TRBV29-1; with no DNA, the TCRdb D assignment of TRBD2 cannot be verified. The CDR3 length is 14 residues. The germline CDR1 and CDR2 sequences are SQVTM and ANQGSEA. CDR3 protein: CSVAGLAGIYEQFF.

The genes are TRBV25-1 and TRBJ2-5. Germline V CDR1 and CDR2: MGHDK, SYGVNS. The CDR3 has 15 residues. This CDR3 is CASSEFKGTGETQYF.

The chain uses TRBV5-1 and TRBJ2-7. There are 13 residues in the CDR3. CDR1 and CDR2 (germline): SGHRS, YFSETQ. CDR3 region: CASRATGPYEQYF.

This chain joins TRBV27 and TRBJ2-1; absent DNA, TCRdb's TRBD2 call cannot be checked. The V gene's germline CDR1 is MNHEY and CDR2 SMNVEV (reference sequence). This CDR3 is 16 amino acids long. CDR3 region: CASSGMAGGPRDEQFF.

The genes are TRBV18 and TRBJ2-2; there is no DNA to check the TCRdb D call of TRBD1. This CDR3 has 14 residues. The germline V gene encodes CDR1 KGHSH and CDR2 LQKENI. CDR3 protein: CASSPIAGTGELFF.

This chain connects TRBV7-9 to TRBJ2-5; checking the TCRdb D call of TRBD1 is not possible without DNA. The CDR3 totals 14 residues. In germline, CDR1 is SEHNR, CDR2 FQNEAQ (reference sequence). CDR3 protein: CASRRAPPEETQYF.

The rearrangement joins TRBV5-8 to TRBJ2-7. The CDR3 has 14 amino acids. Germline CDR1 reads SGHTS; CDR2 reads YDEGEE. This CDR3 is CASSLGITDYEQYF.